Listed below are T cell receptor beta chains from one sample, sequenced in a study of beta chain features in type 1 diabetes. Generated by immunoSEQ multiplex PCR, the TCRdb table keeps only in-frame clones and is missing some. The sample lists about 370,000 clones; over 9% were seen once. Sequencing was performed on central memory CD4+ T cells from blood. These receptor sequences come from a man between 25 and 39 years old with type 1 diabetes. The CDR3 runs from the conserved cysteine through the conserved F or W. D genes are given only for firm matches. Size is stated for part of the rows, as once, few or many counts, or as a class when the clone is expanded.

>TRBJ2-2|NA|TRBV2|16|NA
TGTGCCAGCAGTATGGACAGTATGGCGAACACCGGGGAGCTGTTTTTT
CASSMDSMANTGELFF
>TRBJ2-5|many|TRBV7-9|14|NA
TGTGCCAGCAGCTCAAGAGGGGGTCTTGAGACCCAGTACTTC
CASSSRGGLETQYF
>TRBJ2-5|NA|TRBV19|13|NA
TGTGCCAGTAGCCCAGAGTACCAAGAGACCCAGTACTTC
CASSPEYQETQYF
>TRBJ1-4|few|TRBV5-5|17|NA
TGCGCCAGCAGCCAAGCCTACAGGCACACAACTAATGAAAAACTGTTTTTT
CASSQAYRHTTNEKLFF
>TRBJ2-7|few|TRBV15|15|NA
TGTGCCACCAGCCAGGAAGGGGGGAGCTCCTACGAGCAGTACTTC
CATSQEGGSSYEQYF
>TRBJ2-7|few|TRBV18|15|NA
TGTGCCAGCTCACCAAGTCTTATGGAATCCGGCGAGCAGTACTTC
CASSPSLMESGEQYF
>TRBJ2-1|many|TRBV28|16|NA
TGTGCCACCTATACTGTAAGGGGGGACCCCTACAATGAGCAGTTCTTC
CATYTVRGDPYNEQFF
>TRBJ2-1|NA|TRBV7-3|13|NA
TGTGCCAGCGCTAGAGGCTCCTACAATGAGCAGTTCTTC
CASARGSYNEQFF
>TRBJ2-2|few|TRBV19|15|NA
TGTGCCAGTAGTTTCAGACAGACCGGGACCGGGGAGCTGTTTTTT
CASSFRQTGTGELFF
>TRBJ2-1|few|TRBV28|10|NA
TGTGCCAGTCGAATGAGGGAGCAGTTCTTC
CASRMREQFF
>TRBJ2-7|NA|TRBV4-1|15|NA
TGCGCCAGCAGCCAAGATCTCCAGGGGATCTACGAGCAGTACTTC
CASSQDLQGIYEQYF
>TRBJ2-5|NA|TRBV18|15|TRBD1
TGTGCCAGCTCACCGTTAGGGGGCGGACAAGAGACCCAGTACTTC
CASSPLGGGQETQYF
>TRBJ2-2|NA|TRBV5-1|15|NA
TGCGCCAGCACCGGGGTAGCTCCCGGCACCGGGGAGCTGTTTTTT
CASTGVAPGTGELFF
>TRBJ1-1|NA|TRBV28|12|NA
TGTGCCAGCAGTTTACCTAGCACTGAAGCTTTCTTT
CASSLPSTEAFF
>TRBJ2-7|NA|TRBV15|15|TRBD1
TGTGCCACCAGCACCGGGACAGCGACCTCCTACGAGCAGTACTTC
CATSTGTATSYEQYF
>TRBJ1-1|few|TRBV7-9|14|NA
TGTGCCAGCAGCTTCACTCAGACGAACACTGAAGCTTTCTTT
CASSFTQTNTEAFF
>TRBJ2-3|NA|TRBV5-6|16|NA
TGTGCCAGCAGCTTAAAGACAGGCCAACACACAGATACGCAGTATTTT
CASSLKTGQHTDTQYF
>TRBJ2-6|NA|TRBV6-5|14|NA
TGTGCCATACGGGGGAACTCTGGGGCCAACGTCCTGACTTTC
CAIRGNSGANVLTF
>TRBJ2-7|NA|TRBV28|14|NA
TGTGCCAGCAGTTTAGTCTGGAAGCGCTACGAGCAGTACTTC
CASSLVWKRYEQYF
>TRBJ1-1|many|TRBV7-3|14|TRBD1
TGTGCCAGCAGCTCGGGACAGGGAAGGACTGAAGCTTTCTTT
CASSSGQGRTEAFF
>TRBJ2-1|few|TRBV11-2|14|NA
TGTGCCAGCAGCCCCCTCGGGGCCTACAATGAGCAGTTCTTC
CASSPLGAYNEQFF
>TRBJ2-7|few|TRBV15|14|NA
TGTGCCACCAGCAGGGGAGGGGGGAACTCCGAGCAGTACTTC
CATSRGGGNSEQYF
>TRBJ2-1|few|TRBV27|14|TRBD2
TGTGCCAGCAGCTGGACTAGTTTTGACGATGAGCAGTTCTTC
CASSWTSFDDEQFF
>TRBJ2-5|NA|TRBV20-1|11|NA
TGCAGTGCCGGACCTAAAGAGACCCAGTACTTC
CSAGPKETQYF
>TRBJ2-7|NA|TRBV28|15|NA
TGTGCCAGCAGCGGAGAAGGGGCGCAAAACAACGAGCAGTACTTC
CASSGEGAQNNEQYF
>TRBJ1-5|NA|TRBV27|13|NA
TGTGCCAGCAGTTTGAACAGAAATCAGCCCCAGCATTTT
CASSLNRNQPQHF
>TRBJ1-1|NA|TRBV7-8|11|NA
TGTGCCAGCAGCCGCCTACCTGAAGCTTTCTTT
CASSRLPEAFF
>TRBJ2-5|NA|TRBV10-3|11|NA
TGTGCCATCAGAGCCCAAGAGACCCAGTACTTC
CAIRAQETQYF
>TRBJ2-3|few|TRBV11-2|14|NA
TGTGCCAGCAGCTTATCAGACTACACAGATACGCAGTATTTT
CASSLSDYTDTQYF
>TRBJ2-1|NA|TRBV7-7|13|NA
TGTGCCAGCAGCTTACAGGGAGAGCATGAGCAGTTCTTC
CASSLQGEHEQFF
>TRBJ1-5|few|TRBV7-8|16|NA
TGTGCCAGCAGTATTGCGGTCCAGGGGTCTTATCAGCCCCAGCATTTT
CASSIAVQGSYQPQHF
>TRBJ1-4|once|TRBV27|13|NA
TGTGCCAGCAACGATCGGGGCAGAGGAAAACTGTTTTTT
CASNDRGRGKLFF
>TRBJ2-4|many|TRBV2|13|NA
TGTGCCAGCAGTCCGGACAGCAAAAACATTCAGTACTTC
CASSPDSKNIQYF
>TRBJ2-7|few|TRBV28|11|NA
TGTGCCAGCACCCTCCGGGGCGAGCAGTACTTC
CASTLRGEQYF
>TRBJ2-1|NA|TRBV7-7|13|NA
TGTGCCACCCAGGGGGGCTCCTACAATGAGCAGTTCTTC
CATQGGSYNEQFF
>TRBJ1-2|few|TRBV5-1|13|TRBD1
TGCGCCAGCAGCTTGGTAACAGGGGATGGCTACACCTTC
CASSLVTGDGYTF
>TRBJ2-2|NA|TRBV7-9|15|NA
TGTGCCAGCAGCTATCTAGCGACCAGCACCGGGGAGCTGTTTTTT
CASSYLATSTGELFF
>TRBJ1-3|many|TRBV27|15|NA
TGTGCCAGCAGTATAACCGGCGGATCTGGAAACACCATATATTTT
CASSITGGSGNTIYF
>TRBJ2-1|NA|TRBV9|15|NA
TGTGCCAGCACCCAAGGACTCGACTCCTACAATGAGCAGTTCTTC
CASTQGLDSYNEQFF
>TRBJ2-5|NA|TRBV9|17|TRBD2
TGTGCCAGCAGCGTTGGAGGGGCTAGCGGAGGTGGGGAGACCCAGTACTTC
CASSVGGASGGGETQYF
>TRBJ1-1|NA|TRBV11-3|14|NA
TGTGCCAGCAGCTCTTCGGGTGTGAACACTGAAGCTTTCTTT
CASSSSGVNTEAFF
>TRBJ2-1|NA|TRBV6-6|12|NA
TGTGCCAGCGGTCCAGGGAACAATGAGCAGTTCTTC
CASGPGNNEQFF
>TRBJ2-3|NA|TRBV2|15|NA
TGTGCCAGCAGTTACGCGGACGGCTACACAGATACGCAGTATTTT
CASSYADGYTDTQYF
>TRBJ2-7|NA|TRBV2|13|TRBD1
TGTGCCAGCAGTGAAGCCCCAGGGGGCGAGCAGTACTTC
CASSEAPGGEQYF
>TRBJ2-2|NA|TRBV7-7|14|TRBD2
TGTGCCAGCAGTCTTACGGGAGGTCCCGGGGAGCTGTTTTTT
CASSLTGGPGELFF
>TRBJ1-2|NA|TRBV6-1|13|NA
TGTGCCAGCTTAGCGACCGCCAACTATGGCTACACCTTC
CASLATANYGYTF
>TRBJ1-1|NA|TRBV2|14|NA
TGTGCCAGCAGTGGGTGGACAAGGAACACTGAAGCTTTCTTT
CASSGWTRNTEAFF
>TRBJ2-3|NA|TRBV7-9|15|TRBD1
TGTGCCAGCAGCCTCCGGGACAGGGTAACAGATACGCAGTATTTT
CASSLRDRVTDTQYF
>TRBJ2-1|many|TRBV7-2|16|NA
TGTGCCAGCAGCTTAGCGCGGCCGTTTAAGGCGGATGAGCAGTTCTTC
CASSLARPFKADEQFF
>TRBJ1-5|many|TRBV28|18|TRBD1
TGTGCCAGCAGTTTCTCATCGGACAGGGGGCGTCTCGATCAGCCCCAGCATTTT
CASSFSSDRGRLDQPQHF
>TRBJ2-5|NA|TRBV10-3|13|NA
TGTGCCACCAGAGCGACGGATAAAGAGACCCAGTACTTC
CATRATDKETQYF
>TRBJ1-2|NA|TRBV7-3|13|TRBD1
TGTGCCAGCAGCGCGGGGACAGGGGGTGGCTACACCTTC
CASSAGTGGGYTF
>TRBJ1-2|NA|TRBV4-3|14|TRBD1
TGCGCCAGCAGCCGACAGGGGAATGACTATGGCTACACCTTC
CASSRQGNDYGYTF
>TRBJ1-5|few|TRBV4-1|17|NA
TGCGCCAGCAGCCCCGGGGGGCTGGGGACAAGTAATCAGCCCCAGCATTTT
CASSPGGLGTSNQPQHF
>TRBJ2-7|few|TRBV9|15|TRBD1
TGTGCCAGCAGCCGCGGACAGGGGGTAGGCTACGAGCAGTACTTC
CASSRGQGVGYEQYF